This T cell receptor (beta chain) was retrieved from a study of breast tumors, draining lymph nodes, adjacent tissues. Breast cancer patients provided tissue from their axillary draining lymph nodes. TCRdb recomputed calls from the multiplex PCR reads with MiXCR, one row per CDR3 protein. The top ten clones hold 0.85% to 1.3% of a sample with around 300,000 distinct CDR3 sequences, around 31% of them seen once. Ten or more counts support this clonotype. Germline loops: CDR1 SGHRS, CDR2 YFSETQ. The CDR3 is 14 amino acids. Trimming left V 4 bases short and J 6 bases short, with 14 bases between. The chain has TRBV5-1 and TRBJ2-1; perhaps TRBD2 as D (5 bases). Material for sequencing was axillary lymph node tissue. The clonotype comes from a female donor with breast cancer. Some clones in this sample may be carry-over from other donors' samples. The CDR3 region is CASSPQAATNEQFF. The DNA of the CDR3 is TGCGCCAGCAGCCCTCAAGCGGCTACCAATGAGCAGTTCTTC.